The table lists the clone carrying this T cell receptor beta chain with a few counts. This entry belongs to a study of control samples from healthy donors and cancer patients. Germline V gives CDR1 SEHNR, CDR2 FQNEAQ (reference sequence). This CDR3 is built from 15 residues. V dropped 5 bases and J dropped 3; count of bases not matched to a gene: 8. The repertoire was sequenced with immunoSEQ multiplex PCR; TCRdb's copy has only in-frame clones and lacks some. The table has fewer than 90,000 clones, more than 75% seen once; the top ten hold 20% to 25%. The sequence derives from a man aged 50-60 years in good health. Material: blood. The V gene is TRBV7-9, the J gene TRBJ2-7; 9 nucleotides line up with TRBD2. This CDR3 reads CASSQVAGVSYEQYF. In nucleotides, the CDR3 is TGTGCCAGCAGCCAAGTAGCGGGAGTGAGCTACGAGCAGTACTTC.